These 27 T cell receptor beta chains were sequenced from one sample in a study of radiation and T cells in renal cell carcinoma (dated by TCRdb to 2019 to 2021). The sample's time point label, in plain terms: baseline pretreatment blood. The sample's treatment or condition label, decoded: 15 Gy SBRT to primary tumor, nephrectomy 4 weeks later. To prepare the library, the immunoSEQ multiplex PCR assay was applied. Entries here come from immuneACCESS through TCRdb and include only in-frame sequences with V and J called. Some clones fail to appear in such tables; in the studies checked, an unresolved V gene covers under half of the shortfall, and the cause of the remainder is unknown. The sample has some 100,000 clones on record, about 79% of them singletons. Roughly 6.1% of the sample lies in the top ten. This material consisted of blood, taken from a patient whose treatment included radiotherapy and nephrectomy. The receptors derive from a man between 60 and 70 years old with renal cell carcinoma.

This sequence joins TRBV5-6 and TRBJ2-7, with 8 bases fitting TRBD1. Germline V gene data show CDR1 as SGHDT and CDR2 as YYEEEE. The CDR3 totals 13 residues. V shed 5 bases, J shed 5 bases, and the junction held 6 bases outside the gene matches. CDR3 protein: CASSRDRSHEQYF. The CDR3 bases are TGTGCCAGCAGTCGGGACAGGAGCCACGAGCAGTACTTC.

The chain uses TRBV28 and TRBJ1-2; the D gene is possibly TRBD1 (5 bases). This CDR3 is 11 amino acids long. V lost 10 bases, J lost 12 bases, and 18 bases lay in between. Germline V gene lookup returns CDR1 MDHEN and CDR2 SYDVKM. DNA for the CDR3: TGTGCCATTCGTACCGGAGCGACAGACACCTTC. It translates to CAIRTGATDTF.

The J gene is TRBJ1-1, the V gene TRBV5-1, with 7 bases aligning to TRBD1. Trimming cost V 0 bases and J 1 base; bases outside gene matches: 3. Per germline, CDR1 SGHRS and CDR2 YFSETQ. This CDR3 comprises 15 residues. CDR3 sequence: CASSLDGQANTEAFF. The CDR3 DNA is TGCGCCAGCAGCTTGGATGGACAGGCGAACACTGAAGCTTTCTTT.

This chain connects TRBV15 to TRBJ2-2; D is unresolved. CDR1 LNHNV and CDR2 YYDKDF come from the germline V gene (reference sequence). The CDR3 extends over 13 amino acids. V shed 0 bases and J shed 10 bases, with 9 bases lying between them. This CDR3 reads CATSRELALELFF. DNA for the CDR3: TGTGCCACCAGCAGAGAGTTGGCATTGGAGCTGTTTTTT.

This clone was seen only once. The CDR3 bases are TGTGCCAGCAGCTGGGTGCAGGGGGCAGCTGGGGCCAACGTCCTGACTTTC. Translating it yields CASSWVQGAAGANVLTF. V and J are TRBV28 and TRBJ2-6, with TRBD1 identical over 8 bases. The CDR3 runs 17 residues. Germline values: CDR1 MDHEN, CDR2 SYDVKM. Unmatched junction bases numbered 9, after V lost 6 bases and J lost 2 bases.

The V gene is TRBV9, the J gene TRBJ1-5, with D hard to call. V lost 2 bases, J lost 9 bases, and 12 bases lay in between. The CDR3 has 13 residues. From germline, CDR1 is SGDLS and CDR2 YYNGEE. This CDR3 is CASSVSETGPQHF. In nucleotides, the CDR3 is TGTGCCAGCAGCGTCTCCGAGACCGGGCCCCAGCATTTT.

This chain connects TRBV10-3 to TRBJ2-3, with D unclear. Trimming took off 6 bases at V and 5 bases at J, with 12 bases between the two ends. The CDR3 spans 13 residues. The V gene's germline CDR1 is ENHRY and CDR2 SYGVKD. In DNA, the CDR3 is TGTGCCATCAGAGAAGGAGTCGGAGATACGCAGTATTTT. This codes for CAIREGVGDTQYF.

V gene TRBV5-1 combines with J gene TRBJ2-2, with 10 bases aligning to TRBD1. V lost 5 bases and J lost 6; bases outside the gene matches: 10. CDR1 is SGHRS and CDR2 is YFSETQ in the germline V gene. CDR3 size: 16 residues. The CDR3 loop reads CASRVAGTGAPGELFF. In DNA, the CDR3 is TGCGCCAGCAGGGTGGCCGGGACAGGGGCGCCCGGGGAGCTGTTTTTT.

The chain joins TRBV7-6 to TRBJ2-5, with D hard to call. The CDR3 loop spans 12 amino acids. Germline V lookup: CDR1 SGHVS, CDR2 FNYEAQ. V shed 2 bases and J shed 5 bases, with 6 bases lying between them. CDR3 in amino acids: CASSLSRETQYF. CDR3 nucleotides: TGTGCCAGCAGCTTATCTAGGGAGACCCAGTACTTC.

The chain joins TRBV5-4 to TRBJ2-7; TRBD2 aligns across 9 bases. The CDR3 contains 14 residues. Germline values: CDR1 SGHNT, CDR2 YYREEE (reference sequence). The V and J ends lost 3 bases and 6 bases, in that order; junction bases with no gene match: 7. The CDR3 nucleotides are TGTGCCAGCAGCTCCGGGACTAGCCCAAGCGAGCAGTACTTC. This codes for CASSSGTSPSEQYF.

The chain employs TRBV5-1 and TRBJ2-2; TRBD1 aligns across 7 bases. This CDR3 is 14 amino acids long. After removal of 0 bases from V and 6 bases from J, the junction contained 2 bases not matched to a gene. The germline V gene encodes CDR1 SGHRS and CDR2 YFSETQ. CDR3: CASSLAQGAGELFF. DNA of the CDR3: TGCGCCAGCAGCTTGGCCCAGGGGGCCGGGGAGCTGTTTTTT.

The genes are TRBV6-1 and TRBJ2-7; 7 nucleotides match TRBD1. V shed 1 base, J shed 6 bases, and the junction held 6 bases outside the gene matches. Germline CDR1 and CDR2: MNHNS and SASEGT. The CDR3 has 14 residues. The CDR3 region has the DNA TGTGCCAGCAGTGAAGGACAGGGTTTAGCCGAGCAGTACTTC. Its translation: CASSEGQGLAEQYF.

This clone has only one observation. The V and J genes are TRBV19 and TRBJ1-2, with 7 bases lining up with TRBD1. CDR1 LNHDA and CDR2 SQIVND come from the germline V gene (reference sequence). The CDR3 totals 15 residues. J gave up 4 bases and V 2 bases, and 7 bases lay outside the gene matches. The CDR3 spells CASSIRRAGGYGYTF. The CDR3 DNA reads TGTGCCAGTAGTATAAGGCGAGCAGGGGGCTATGGCTACACCTTC.

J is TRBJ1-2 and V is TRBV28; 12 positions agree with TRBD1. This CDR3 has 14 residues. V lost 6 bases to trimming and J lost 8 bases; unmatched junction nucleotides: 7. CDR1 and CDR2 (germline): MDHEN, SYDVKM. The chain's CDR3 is CASRLGQGARGYTF. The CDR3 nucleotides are TGTGCCAGCAGGCTGGGACAGGGGGCGAGGGGCTACACCTTC.

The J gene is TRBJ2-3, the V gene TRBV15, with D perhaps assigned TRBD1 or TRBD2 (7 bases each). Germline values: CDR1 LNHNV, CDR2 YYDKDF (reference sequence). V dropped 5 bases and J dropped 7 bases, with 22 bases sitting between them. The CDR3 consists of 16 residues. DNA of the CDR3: TGTGCCACCAGCGTAGGGAGGGGGCCTCAATTTTATACGCAGTATTTT. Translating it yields CATSVGRGPQFYTQYF.

The CDR3, as DNA: TGCGCCAGCAGTGAGTATTGGCAGGGGGCAACCTATGAGCAGTTCTTC. Its protein is CASSEYWQGATYEQFF. The chain has TRBV10-2 and TRBJ2-1; 8 bases line up with TRBD1. Germline V CDR1 and CDR2: WSHSY, SAAADI. This CDR3 has 16 residues. The V gene end was trimmed by 1 base and the J gene end by 8 bases; junction bases not matched to a gene: 10.

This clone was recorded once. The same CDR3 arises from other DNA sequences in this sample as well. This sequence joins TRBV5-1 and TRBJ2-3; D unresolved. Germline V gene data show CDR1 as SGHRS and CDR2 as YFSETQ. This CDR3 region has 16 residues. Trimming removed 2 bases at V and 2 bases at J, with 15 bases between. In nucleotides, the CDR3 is TGCGCCAGCAGCTTCGGATCACGAGGAGACACAGATACGCAGTATTTT. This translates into CASSFGSRGDTDTQYF.

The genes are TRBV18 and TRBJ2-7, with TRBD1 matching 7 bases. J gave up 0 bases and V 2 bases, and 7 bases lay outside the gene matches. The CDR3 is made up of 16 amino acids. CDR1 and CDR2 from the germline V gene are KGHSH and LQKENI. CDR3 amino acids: CASSPRDRLSSYEQYF. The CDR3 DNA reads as TGTGCCAGCTCACCAAGGGACAGATTAAGCTCCTACGAGCAGTACTTC. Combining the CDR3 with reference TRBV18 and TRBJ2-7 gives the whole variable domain NAGVMQNPRHLVRRRGQEARLRCSPMKGHSHVYWYRQLPEEGLKFMVYLQKENIIDESGMPKERFSAEFPKEGPSILRIQQVVRGDSAAYFCASSPRDRLSSYEQYFGPGTRLTVT.

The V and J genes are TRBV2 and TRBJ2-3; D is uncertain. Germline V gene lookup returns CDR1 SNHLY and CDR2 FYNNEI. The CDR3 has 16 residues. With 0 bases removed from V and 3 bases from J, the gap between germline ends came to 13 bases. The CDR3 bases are TGTGCCAGCAGTGAAGCGGAAGGAGCAGATACAGATACGCAGTATTTT. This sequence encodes CASSEAEGADTDTQYF.

The CDR3 loop is CASSLGRTSGYNEQFF. The CDR3 nucleotides read TGCGCCAGCAGCTTAGGTAGGACTAGCGGTTACAATGAGCAGTTCTTC. V is TRBV5-1 and J is TRBJ2-1; the match to TRBD2 covers 10 bases. The V gene end was trimmed by 2 bases and the J gene end by 4 bases; junction bases not matched to a gene: 6. This CDR3 has 16 amino acids. CDR1 and CDR2 from the germline V gene are SGHRS and YFSETQ.

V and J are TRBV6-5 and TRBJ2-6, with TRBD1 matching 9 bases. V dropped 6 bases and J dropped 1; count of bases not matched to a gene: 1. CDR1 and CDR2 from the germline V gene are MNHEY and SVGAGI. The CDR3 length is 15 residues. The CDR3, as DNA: TGTGCCAGCAGGGGGACAGGGTCTGGGGCCAACGTCCTGACTTTC. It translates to CASRGTGSGANVLTF.

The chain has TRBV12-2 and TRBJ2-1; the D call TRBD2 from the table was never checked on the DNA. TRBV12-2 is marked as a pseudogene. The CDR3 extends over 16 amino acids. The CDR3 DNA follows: TGTGCAAGTCGCCCGAAGAGCGGGAGTTCCTACAATGAGCAGTTCTTC. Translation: CASRPKSGSSYNEQFF.

This CDR3 reads CASSWTSGGTGELFF. The CDR3 nucleotides are TGCGCCAGCAGCTGGACCTCAGGGGGCACCGGGGAGCTGTTTTTT. The chain employs TRBV5-1 and TRBJ2-2; 7 bases match TRBD1. Germline assignment: CDR1 SGHRS and CDR2 YFSETQ. CDR3 size: 15 residues. The V segment lost 3 bases and the J segment 4 bases; nucleotides outside the gene matches: 6. The full variable domain, rest sourced from reference TRBV5-1 and TRBJ2-2, is KAGVTQTPRYLIKTRGQQVTLSCSPISGHRSVSWYQQTPGQGLQFLFEYFSETQRNKGNFPGRFSGRQFSNSRSEMNVSTLELGDSALYLCASSWTSGGTGELFFGEGSRLTVL.

The DNA of the CDR3 is TGTGCCATCAGTGGACTAGCGGACACAGATACGCAGTATTTT. Its translation is CAISGLADTDTQYF. The rearrangement joins TRBV10-3 to TRBJ2-3, with 9 bases aligning to TRBD2. Germline values: CDR1 ENHRY, CDR2 SYGVKD. The CDR3 length is 14 residues. Germline trimming cut 4 bases from V and 2 bases from J; bases unmatched to any gene: 1.

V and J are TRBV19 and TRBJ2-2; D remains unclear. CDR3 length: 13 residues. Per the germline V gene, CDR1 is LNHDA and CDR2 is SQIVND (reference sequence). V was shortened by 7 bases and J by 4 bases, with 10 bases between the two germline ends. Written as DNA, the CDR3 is TGTGCCAGTACTCCCATAGGCACCGGGGAGCTGTTTTTT. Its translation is CASTPIGTGELFF.

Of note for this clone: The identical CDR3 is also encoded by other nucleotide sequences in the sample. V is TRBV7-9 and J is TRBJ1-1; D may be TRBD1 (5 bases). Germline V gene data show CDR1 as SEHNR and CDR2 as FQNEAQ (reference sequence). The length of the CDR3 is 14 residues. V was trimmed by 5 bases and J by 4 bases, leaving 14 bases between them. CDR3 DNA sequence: TGTGCCAGCAGCCTCGGGGGATTAGGCACTGAAGCTTTCTTT. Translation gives CASSLGGLGTEAFF.

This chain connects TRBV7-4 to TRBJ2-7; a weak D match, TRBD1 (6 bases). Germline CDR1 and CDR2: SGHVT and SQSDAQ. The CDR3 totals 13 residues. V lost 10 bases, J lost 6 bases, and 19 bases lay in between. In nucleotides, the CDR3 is TGTGCCAACGAGGGGGAAGGAAAGGGCGAGCAGTACTTC. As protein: CANEGEGKGEQYF.